This paragraph covers one T cell receptor (beta chain) sequence. No antigen is known for it. TCRdb re-derived calls from the RACE reads in MiXCR, one entry per CDR3 protein. The sample yields fewer than 400,000 distinct CDR3 sequences, about 7% seen once. Sample time point: patch test 1, 2 weeks after DPC sensitization. Treatment indicated: therapeutic diphenylcyclopropenone sensitization with weekly scalp DPC. Suited to DPC and affected by alopecia, the donors ranged from 18 to 70 years old. The sample comes from a study of human T cells and chemical hapten exposure. Regarding the study as a whole: Because all patients had alopecia, their immune responses might differ from healthy ones.

The CDR3 is 20 amino acids. Germline CDR1 LGHDT, CDR2 YNNKEL (reference sequence). V lost 1 base to trimming and J lost 0 bases; unmatched junction nucleotides: 16. The chain links TRBV3-1 to TRBJ2-3; TRBD2 agrees at 7 bases. The starting material was whole blood, obtained in connection with sensitization to the hapten diphenylcyclopropenone (DPC). The receptor was derived from a woman between 18 and 29 years old with alopecia areata. Some clones in this sample may be carry-over from other donors' samples. In nucleotides, the CDR3 is TGTGCCAGCAGCCAAGGCAGCTCCGGGACTAACTACGAAAGCACAGATACGCAGTATTTT. This codes for CASSQGSSGTNYESTDTQYF.